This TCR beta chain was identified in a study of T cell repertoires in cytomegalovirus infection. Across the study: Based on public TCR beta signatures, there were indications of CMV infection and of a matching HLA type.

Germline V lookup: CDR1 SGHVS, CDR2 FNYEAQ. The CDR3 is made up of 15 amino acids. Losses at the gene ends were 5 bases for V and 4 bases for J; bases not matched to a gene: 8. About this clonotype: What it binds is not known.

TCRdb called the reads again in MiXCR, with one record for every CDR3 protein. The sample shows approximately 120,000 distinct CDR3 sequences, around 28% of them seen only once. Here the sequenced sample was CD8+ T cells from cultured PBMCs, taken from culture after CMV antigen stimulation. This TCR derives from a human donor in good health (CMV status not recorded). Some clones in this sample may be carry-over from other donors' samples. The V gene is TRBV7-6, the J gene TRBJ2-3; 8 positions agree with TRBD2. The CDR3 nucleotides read TGTGCCAGCAGCCGGATCGGGGGGGCCTCAGATACGCAGTATTTT. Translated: CASSRIGGASDTQYF.